The TCR beta chain under discussion was sequenced for a study of cytomegalovirus exposure and HLA in healthy donors. 13 Jbeta primers and 60 Vbeta primers were used for the PCR. Produced via immunoSEQ multiplex PCR; TCRdb's table is partial and in-frame only. The sample has a few hundred thousand clones; around 90% are singletons. Per the germline V gene, CDR1 is SGDLS and CDR2 is YYNGEE. V was pared by 3 bases and J by 2 bases, with 14 bases between. The CDR3 spans 15 residues. Study conclusions and caveats: Apart from CMV serostatus, no immune exposure information was available.

A remark on this clone: The antigen remains undetermined.

The chain uses TRBV9 and TRBJ1-2, with D unclear. The sample consisted of PBMCs. The clonotype comes from a girl aged 2 to 9 in good health and CMV-seronegative. CDR3 DNA: TGTGCCAGCAGCGCAGACCCGCAGGTGAACTATGGCTACACCTTC. Protein: CASSADPQVNYGYTF.